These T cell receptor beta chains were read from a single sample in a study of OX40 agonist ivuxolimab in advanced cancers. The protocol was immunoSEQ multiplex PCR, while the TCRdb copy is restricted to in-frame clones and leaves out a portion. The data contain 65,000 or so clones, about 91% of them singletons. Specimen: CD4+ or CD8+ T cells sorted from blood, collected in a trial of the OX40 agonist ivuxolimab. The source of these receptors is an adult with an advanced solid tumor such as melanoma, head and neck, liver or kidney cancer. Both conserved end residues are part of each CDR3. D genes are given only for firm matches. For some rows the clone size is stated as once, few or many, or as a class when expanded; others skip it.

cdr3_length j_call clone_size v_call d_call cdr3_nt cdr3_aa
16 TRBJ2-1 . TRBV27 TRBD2 TGTGCCAGCAGTCAACTAGCGGGGGGGAGTAACAATGAGCAGTTCTTC CASSQLAGGSNNEQFF
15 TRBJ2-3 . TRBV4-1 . TGCGCCAGCAGCCAATCGACACAGAAGACAGATACGCAGTATTTT CASSQSTQKTDTQYF
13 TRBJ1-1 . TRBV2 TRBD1 TGTGCCAGCAGGGGGTGGCAGGGGGGAGAAGCTTTCTTT CASRGWQGGEAFF
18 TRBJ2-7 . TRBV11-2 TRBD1 TGTGCCAGCAGCTTAGATCGCGGGACAGGGTTAGGGGTCTACGAGCAGTACTTC CASSLDRGTGLGVYEQYF
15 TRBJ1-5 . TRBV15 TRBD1 TGTGCCACCAGCAGCGACAGGGGCGCCAATCAGCCCCAGCATTTT CATSSDRGANQPQHF
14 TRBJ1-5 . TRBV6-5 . TGTGCCAGCTCTCATTACGCCCCAAATCAGCCCCAGCATTTT CASSHYAPNQPQHF
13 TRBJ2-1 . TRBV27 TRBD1 TGTGCCAGCAGTTTACTCAGGGGGAATGAGCAGTTCTTC CASSLLRGNEQFF
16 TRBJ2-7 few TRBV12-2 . TGTGCAAGTCGCTTATTCCCACTAGGGCAGGTCTACGAGCAGTACTTC CASRLFPLGQVYEQYF
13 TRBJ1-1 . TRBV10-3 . TGTGCCATCAGTGCGGGGGAGAACACTGAAGCTTTCTTT CAISAGENTEAFF
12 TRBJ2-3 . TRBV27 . TGTGCCAGCTGCGACAGCACAGATACGCAGTATTTT CASCDSTDTQYF
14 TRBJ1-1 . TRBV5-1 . TGCGCCAGCAAACGGAGTTCACAGAACACTGAAGCTTTCTTT CASKRSSQNTEAFF
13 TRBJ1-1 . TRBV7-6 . TGTGCCAGCAGCTTCAACCCGGACACTGAAGCTTTCTTT CASSFNPDTEAFF
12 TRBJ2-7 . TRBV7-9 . TGTGCCAGCAGTTACCACTCCTACGAGCAGTACTTC CASSYHSYEQYF
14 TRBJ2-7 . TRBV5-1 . TGCGCCAGCAGCTTAACGGGGAGCTCCTACGAGCAGTACTTC CASSLTGSSYEQYF
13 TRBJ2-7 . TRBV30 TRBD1 TGTGCCTGGGACCGGGACAGACCCTACGAGCAGTACTTC CAWDRDRPYEQYF
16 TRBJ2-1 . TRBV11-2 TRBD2 TGTGCCAGCAGCTGGCTACTAGCGCACTCCTACAATGAGCAGTTCTTC CASSWLLAHSYNEQFF
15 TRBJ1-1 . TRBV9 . TGTGCCAGCAGCGTATCTACAGGAACGAACACTGAAGCTTTCTTT CASSVSTGTNTEAFF
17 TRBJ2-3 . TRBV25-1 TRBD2 TGTGCCAGCAGTGGATTAGGGGACCGAGCGGGAACAGATACGCAGTATTTT CASSGLGDRAGTDTQYF
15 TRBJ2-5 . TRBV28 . TGTGCCAGCAGTCCCCCGACACGGTCATATGAGACCCAGTACTTC CASSPPTRSYETQYF
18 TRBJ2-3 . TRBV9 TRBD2 TGTGCCAGCAGCGTAGGTCTAGCGGGAGGAAAAAGCACAGATACGCAGTATTTT CASSVGLAGGKSTDTQYF
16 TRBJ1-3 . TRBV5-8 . TGTGCCAGCAGTCTCACAGGGACATGGTCTGGAAACACCATATATTTT CASSLTGTWSGNTIYF
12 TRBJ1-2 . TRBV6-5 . TGTGCCAGCACCAACAGGGTACACGGCTACACCTTC CASTNRVHGYTF
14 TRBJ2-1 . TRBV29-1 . TGCAGCGTTGAGGGGACAATGACCTACAATGAGCAGTTCTTC CSVEGTMTYNEQFF
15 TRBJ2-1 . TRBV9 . TGTGCCAGCAGCGTAGAACCGAGCTCCTACAATGAGCAGTTCTTC CASSVEPSSYNEQFF
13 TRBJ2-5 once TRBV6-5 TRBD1 TGTGCCAGCAGCCGACAGGGCAGGGAGACCCAGTACTTC CASSRQGRETQYF
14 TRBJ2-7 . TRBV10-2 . TGCGCCAGCAGTGAACAGGAGTTAGGCTACGAGCAGTACTTC CASSEQELGYEQYF
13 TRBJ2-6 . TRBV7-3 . TGTGCCAGCAGCTTAGCTGGGGCCAACGTCCTGACTTTC CASSLAGANVLTF
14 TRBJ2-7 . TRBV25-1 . TGTGCCAGCAGAGGCGCCAGGTCACCCTACGAGCAGTACTTC CASRGARSPYEQYF
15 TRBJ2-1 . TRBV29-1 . TGCAGCGTTGAAGAGCGCGGACCCACCTACAATGAGCAGTTCTTC CSVEERGPTYNEQFF
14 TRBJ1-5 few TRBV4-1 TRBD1 TGCGCCAGCAGCGAGACAGGGAGCAATCAGCCCCAGCATTTT CASSETGSNQPQHF
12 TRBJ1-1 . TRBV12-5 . TGTGCTAGTGGTTTGGGGAACACTGAAGCTTTCTTT CASGLGNTEAFF
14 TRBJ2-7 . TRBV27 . TGTGCCAGCAGTTTGGGCAGGGGCCCCTACGAGCAGTACTTC CASSLGRGPYEQYF
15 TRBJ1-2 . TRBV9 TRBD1 TGTGCCAGCAGCTCCAGGACAGGGGGCGCGGATGGCTACACCTTC CASSSRTGGADGYTF
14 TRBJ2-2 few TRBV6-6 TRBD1 TGTGCCAGCAGTTCGACAGGGGAGTCCGGGGAGCTGTTTTTT CASSSTGESGELFF
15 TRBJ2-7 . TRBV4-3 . TGCGCCAGCAGCCAAGATAATAGCGCGGCCTACGAGCAGTACTTC CASSQDNSAAYEQYF
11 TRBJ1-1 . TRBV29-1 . TGCAGCGTTGGTGCGGCTCTAGAAGCTTTCTTT CSVGAALEAFF
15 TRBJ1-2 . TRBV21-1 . TGTGCCAGCAGCAAAGCTAGGACAGCTAACTATGGCTACACCTTC CASSKARTANYGYTF
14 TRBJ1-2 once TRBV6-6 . TGTGCCAGCAGTTACTCGGTCGCTTCCTATGGCTACACCTTC CASSYSVASYGYTF
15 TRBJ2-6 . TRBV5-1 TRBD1 TGCGCCAGTGGGACAGCCTTCTCTGGGGCCAACGTCCTGACTTTC CASGTAFSGANVLTF
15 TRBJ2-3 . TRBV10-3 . TGTGCCATCAGTGACCGTCAGGGTTTAGAAGATACGCAGTATTTT CAISDRQGLEDTQYF